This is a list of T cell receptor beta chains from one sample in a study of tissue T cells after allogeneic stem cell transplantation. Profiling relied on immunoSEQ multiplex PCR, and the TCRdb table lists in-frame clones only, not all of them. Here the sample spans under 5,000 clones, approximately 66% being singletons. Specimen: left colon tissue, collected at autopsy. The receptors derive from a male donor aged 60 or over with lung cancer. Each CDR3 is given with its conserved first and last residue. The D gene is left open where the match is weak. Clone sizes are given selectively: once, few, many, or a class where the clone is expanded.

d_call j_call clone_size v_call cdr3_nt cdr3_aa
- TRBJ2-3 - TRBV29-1 TGCAGCGTTGATATGGGGCCAGATACGCAGTATTTT CSVDMGPDTQYF
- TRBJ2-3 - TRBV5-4 TGTGCCAGCAGCTTAAACACAGATACGCAGTATTTT CASSLNTDTQYF
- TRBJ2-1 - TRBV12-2 TGTGCAAGTCGGGCTCCGGGACAGGGGTGGGATGAGCAGTTCTTC CASRAPGQGWDEQFF
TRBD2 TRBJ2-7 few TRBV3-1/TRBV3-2 TGTGCCAGCAGCCAAGTAAGCGGGGGGGCCGAGCAGTACTTC CASSQVSGGAEQYF
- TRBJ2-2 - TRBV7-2 TGTGCCAGCAGCTTAGGATCGGGATCCGGGGAGCTGTTTTTT CASSLGSGSGELFF
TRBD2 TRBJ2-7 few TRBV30 TGTGCCTGGAGTGTGGGACTAGCGGGAGTTTACGAGCAGTACTTC CAWSVGLAGVYEQYF
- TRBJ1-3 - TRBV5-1 TGCGCCAGCAGCCGGGACCCCCCCAGCCGGAGTGGAAACACCATATATTTT CASSRDPPSRSGNTIYF
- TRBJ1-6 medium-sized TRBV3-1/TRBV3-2 TGTGCCAGCAGCCAAGATAGGGCGCAGCTAAATTCACCCCTCCACTTT CASSQDRAQLNSPLHF
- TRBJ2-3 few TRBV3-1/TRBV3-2 TGTGCCAGCAGCCAGGAGGAGCAGGGGAACACAGATACGCAGTATTTT CASSQEEQGNTDTQYF
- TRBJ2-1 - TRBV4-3 TGCGCCAGCAGCCGATCGGAAGGGGGTCTCTCCTACAATGAGCAGTTCTTC CASSRSEGGLSYNEQFF
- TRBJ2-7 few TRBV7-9 TGTGCCTACTGGGTGAGCGGCGAGCAGTACTTC CAYWVSGEQYF
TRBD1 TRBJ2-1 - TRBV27 TGTGCCAGCAGGAAAGGACAGGGGACCTACAATGAGCAGTTCTTC CASRKGQGTYNEQFF
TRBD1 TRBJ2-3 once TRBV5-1 TGCGCCAGCAGCGCGGACAGGGCTAAAGATACGCAGTATTTT CASSADRAKDTQYF
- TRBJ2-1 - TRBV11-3 TGTGCCAGCAGCTTAGGTGGGACACACTTTGGCAATGAGCAGTTCTTC CASSLGGTHFGNEQFF
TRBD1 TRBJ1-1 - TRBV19 TGTGCCAGTAGTATAGCACAGGGGGCGAACACTGAAGCTTTCTTT CASSIAQGANTEAFF
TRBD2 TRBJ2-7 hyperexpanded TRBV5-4 TGTGCCAGCAGCTGGGGGCGGGAGGGTTACGAGCAGTACTTC CASSWGREGYEQYF
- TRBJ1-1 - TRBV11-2 TGTGCCAGCAGCTTAAACGACAGGACCGGAGCTTTCTTT CASSLNDRTGAFF
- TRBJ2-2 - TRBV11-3 TGTGCCAGCAGCCCGAACGGCAATTTGGAGCTGTTTTTT CASSPNGNLELFF
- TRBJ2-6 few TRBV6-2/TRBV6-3 TGTGCCAGCAGTGGGGGACGGCCCTCTGGGGCCAACGTCCTGACTTTC CASSGGRPSGANVLTF
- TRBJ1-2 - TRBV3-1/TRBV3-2 TGTGCCAGCACCCCCAGAGGGACTAAAGGCTACACCTTC CASTPRGTKGYTF
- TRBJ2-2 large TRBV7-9 TGTGCCAGCAGCTTAGACACCGGGGAGCTGTTTTTT CASSLDTGELFF
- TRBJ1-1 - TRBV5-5 TGTGCCAGCAGCTTGGGGCCACCAGAGGCTGAAGCTTTCTTT CASSLGPPEAEAFF
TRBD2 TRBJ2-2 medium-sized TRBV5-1 TGCGCCAGCAGCACTGGACTAGCGGGGGGAACCACCGGGGAGCTGTTTTTT CASSTGLAGGTTGELFF
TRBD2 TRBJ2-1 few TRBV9 TGTGCCAGCAGCCCAGACACTAGCGGGGGCAATGAGCAGTTCTTC CASSPDTSGGNEQFF
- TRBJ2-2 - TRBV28 TGTGCCAGCTACCGAACCGGGACAAGTGCCGGGGAGCTGTTTTTT CASYRTGTSAGELFF
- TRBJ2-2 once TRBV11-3 TGTGCCAGCAGCCTCTCCCTGGCCGGGGAGCTGTTTTTT CASSLSLAGELFF
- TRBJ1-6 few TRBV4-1 TGCGCCAGCAGCCAAGACCAGGGGAATAATTCACCCCTCCACTTT CASSQDQGNNSPLHF
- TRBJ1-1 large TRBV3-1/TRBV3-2 TGTGCCAGCAGCCCCCGGGCCTTGGGGACTGAAGCTTTCTTT CASSPRALGTEAFF
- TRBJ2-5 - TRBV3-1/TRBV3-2 TGTGCCAGCAGCCTGAAAGAGACCCAGTACTTC CASSLKETQYF
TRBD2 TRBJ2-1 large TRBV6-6 TGTGCCAGCAGTTACTCACATAGCGGGGAGACGAATGAGCAGTTCTTC CASSYSHSGETNEQFF
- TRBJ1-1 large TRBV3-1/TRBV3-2 TGTGCCAGCAGCCCAGGGGCTTACACTGAAGCTTTCTTT CASSPGAYTEAFF
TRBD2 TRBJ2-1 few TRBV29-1 TGCAGCGTTGAAGAAACTACCGGGACTACCTCTAATGAGCAGTTCTTC CSVEETTGTTSNEQFF
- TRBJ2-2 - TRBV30 TGTGCCTGGAGTGTACATGGGACCGGGGAGCTGTTTTTT CAWSVHGTGELFF
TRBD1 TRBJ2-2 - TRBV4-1 TGCGCCAGCAGCGGGACAGGGTCCACCACCAACACCGGGGAGCTGTTTTTT CASSGTGSTTNTGELFF
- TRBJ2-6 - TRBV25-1 TGTGCCAGCAGTGAATTAGGAGGGAGAGGCTCTGGGGCCAACGTCCTGACTTTC CASSELGGRGSGANVLTF